These 9 T cell receptor beta chains came from one sample sequenced in a study of technical replicates of blood from a few donors. Assay: immunoSEQ multiplex PCR; the TCRdb copy retains only in-frame clones and omits some. Here the sample spans about 70,000 clones, just under 95% being singletons. The material sequenced was T cells isolated from PBMCs. Receptors originate from a human donor in good health.

V gene TRBV29-1 combines with J gene TRBJ2-2; 7 bases align to TRBD1. The CDR3 spans 14 residues. Losses at the gene ends were 6 bases for V and 6 bases for J; bases not matched to a gene: 10. Per germline, CDR1 SQVTM and CDR2 ANQGSEA. The CDR3 bases are TGCAGCGTGAGGACAGGTGAGAATCCCGGGGAGCTGTTTTTT. It codes for CSVRTGENPGELFF.

This clone was detected only once. The chain recombines TRBV30 with TRBJ2-1, with 12 nucleotides matching TRBD2. Germline CDR1 and CDR2: GTSNPN and SVGIG (reference sequence). The CDR3 is 15 amino acids. With V trimmed by 0 bases and J by 15 bases, 12 bases remained unmatched. The CDR3 DNA reads as TGTGCCTGGAGTGTACGGGCTAGCGGGAGGGCCCTAAGGTTCTTC. Protein sequence: CAWSVRASGRALRFF.

The rearrangement links TRBV4-2 to TRBJ2-7, with 9 positions matching TRBD1. Looked up from germline, CDR1 is LGHNA and CDR2 is YNFKEQ. With 6 bases clipped from V and 1 base from J, the junction kept 7 bases outside the gene matches. This CDR3 contains 15 residues. CDR3 sequence (DNA): TGTGCCAGCAGTGTACCGGGACAGGGATCCTACGAGCAGTACTTC. Its protein product is CASSVPGQGSYEQYF.

This chain uses TRBV14 with TRBJ2-7, with TRBD2 matching over 8 bases. V was pared by 6 bases and J by 6 bases, with 10 bases of the junction left unmatched. The CDR3 extends over 14 amino acids. Germline loops: CDR1 SGHDN, CDR2 FVKESK. The CDR3 region is CASRPAGAISEQYF. CDR3 DNA sequence: TGTGCCAGCAGACCAGCGGGAGCTATTAGCGAGCAGTACTTC.

The chain combines TRBV6-5 with TRBJ2-7; D is possibly TRBD1 (6 bases). V was pared by 7 bases and J by 3 bases, with 13 bases between. Germline V gene sequence: CDR1 MNHEY, CDR2 SVGAGI. This CDR3 is 13 amino acids long. The CDR3 loop reads CASKQGIIYEQYF. The CDR3 DNA follows: TGTGCCAGCAAGCAGGGGATTATCTACGAGCAGTACTTC.

This chain links TRBV7-6 with TRBJ2-1; 7 bases line up with TRBD1. This CDR3 is built from 18 residues. Germline assignment: CDR1 SGHVS and CDR2 FNYEAQ. J gave up 1 base and V 5 bases, and 14 bases lay outside the gene matches. CDR3 in DNA: TGTGCCAGCAGCCATAGCTTACAGGGGCGCAATTCCTACAATGAGCAGTTCTTC. Amino acid sequence: CASSHSLQGRNSYNEQFF. Full variable domain (remainder filled in from reference TRBV7-6 and TRBJ2-1): GAGVSQSPRYKVTKRGQDVALRCDPISGHVSLYWYRQALGQGPEFLTYFNYEAQQDKSGLPNDRFSAERPEGSISTLTIQRTEQRDSAMYRCASSHSLQGRNSYNEQFFGPGTRLTVL.

This clone appeared once. The chain uses TRBV7-2 and TRBJ2-4, with 8 bases lining up with TRBD1. CDR1 and CDR2 from the germline V gene are SGHTA and FQGNSA. This CDR3 is 14 amino acids long. V shed 11 bases and J 6 bases; nucleotides not matched to a gene: 12. Here the CDR3 DNA reads TGTGCCGTTACCCCAGGGGGCTTCGGAAACATTCAGTACTTC. Protein sequence: CAVTPGGFGNIQYF.

The rearrangement uses TRBV5-4 and TRBJ2-1; TRBD1 is a possible D gene (5 bases). The CDR3 sequence is 11 residues long. V lost 0 bases, J lost 10 bases, and 5 bases lay in between. Germline values: CDR1 SGHNT, CDR2 YYREEE (reference sequence). For the CDR3, the DNA is TGTGCCAGCAGCTTGGGGACAGAGCAGTTCTTC. Translating it yields CASSLGTEQFF.

The chain is built from TRBV15 and TRBJ1-2, with TRBD1 as a possible D gene (5 bases). Per the germline V gene, CDR1 is LNHNV and CDR2 is YYDKDF (reference sequence). Trimming removed 3 bases from V and 8 bases from J, with 10 bases in between. The CDR3 runs to 12 residues. This CDR3 is CATSSGGDGYTF. Here the CDR3 DNA reads TGTGCCACCAGCAGCGGGGGTGACGGCTACACCTTC.